This passage covers 15 T cell receptor beta chains from one sample sequenced in a study of beta chain features in type 1 diabetes. Study results and caveats: TCRB CDR3 length was moderately but significantly reduced in all four CD4+ subsets of Type 1 diabetes patients.

Their antigen targets remain unknown. The authors reverse transcribed all of the isolated RNA, so sequencing captured expressed TCRB transcripts. Profiled with immunoSEQ multiplex PCR; TCRdb holds only in-frame clones, not every one. This table has 400,000 or so clones, over 8.5% appearing once. The sample comprised central memory CD4+ T cells from blood. These receptors all come from a man aged 25 to 40 with type 1 diabetes.

This clone showed up just a few times. The CDR3 here is CASSKTGDDYEQYF. The DNA of the CDR3 is TGCGCCAGCAGCAAGACAGGCGACGACTACGAGCAGTACTTC. This chain links TRBV5-1 with TRBJ2-7; the D gene is possibly TRBD1 (6 bases). The CDR3 is made up of 14 amino acids. Germline V lookup: CDR1 SGHRS, CDR2 YFSETQ. The V end lost 4 bases, the J end lost 3 bases, and 14 bases lay between the germline ends.

This clone appeared many times. The CDR3 region has the DNA TGTGCCAGTAGTATATTGGGGGGCACTGAAGCTTTCTTT. It is translated as CASSILGGTEAFF. This chain joins TRBV19 and TRBJ1-1; D is possibly TRBD1 (5 bases). The CDR3 has 13 amino acids. Trimming stripped 2 bases from V and 4 bases from J, with 8 bases between. Germline CDR1 and CDR2: LNHDA and SQIVND (reference sequence).

The chain uses TRBV19 and TRBJ1-1; weak D call: TRBD1 (5 bases). CDR3 length equals 14 residues. Trimming removed 5 bases at V and 2 bases at J, with 12 bases between. Germline V gene sequence: CDR1 LNHDA, CDR2 SQIVND (reference sequence). CDR3 DNA: TGTGCCAGTAGTTCCAGACAGTCAAACACTGAAGCTTTCTTT. Encoded protein: CASSSRQSNTEAFF.

Only a few counts were recorded for this clone. The rearrangement joins TRBV28 to TRBJ1-4; the D gene is possibly TRBD1 (5 bases). V was cut by 8 bases and J by 4 bases, with 11 bases left in between. Germline loops: CDR1 MDHEN, CDR2 SYDVKM. The CDR3 spans 13 residues. The chain's CDR3 is CASGGTVNEKLFF. The DNA of the CDR3 is TGTGCCAGCGGGGGGACGGTTAATGAAAAACTGTTTTTT.

The CDR3 nucleotides read TGCGCCAGCAGCCAAGCGTTTAGTCCCGGGGAGCTGTTTTTT. Its protein is CASSQAFSPGELFF. The chain recombines TRBV23-1 with TRBJ2-2, with no clear D. TRBV23-1 is classed as an ORF, of uncertain function. Trimming removed 6 bases at V and 6 bases at J, with 14 bases between. This CDR3 contains 14 residues.

There are a few counts of this clone. The chain has TRBV4-3 and TRBJ2-3; 7 nucleotides line up with TRBD2. This CDR3 is 16 amino acids long. The germline V gene has CDR1 LGHNA and CDR2 YSLEER. Trimming at V came to 1 base and at J to 0 bases, leaving 4 bases not matched to a gene. The CDR3 sequence: CASSQGNSGSTDTQYF. The CDR3 DNA sequence: TGCGCCAGCAGCCAAGGGAATAGCGGGAGCACAGATACGCAGTATTTT.

The sample holds a few counts of this clone. The chain carries TRBV14 and TRBJ2-2; perhaps TRBD2 as D (5 bases). Trimming took off 1 base at V and 6 bases at J, with 9 bases between the two ends. This CDR3 is 14 amino acids long. The V gene's germline CDR1 is SGHDN and CDR2 FVKESK. The CDR3 nucleotides are TGTGCCAGCAGCCAAGCGGGGTGGGCCGGGGAGCTGTTTTTT. The encoded protein is CASSQAGWAGELFF.

The sample holds many counts of this clone. V gene TRBV14 combines with J gene TRBJ2-7; 10 bases match TRBD2. In germline, CDR1 is SGHDN, CDR2 FVKESK. J lost 5 bases, V lost 4 bases, and 8 bases had no gene match. The CDR3 has 15 amino acids. The CDR3 nucleotides are TGTGCCAGCAGCCCCCGACTAGCGGGCACAAACGAGCAGTACTTC. This translates into CASSPRLAGTNEQYF.

The rearrangement links TRBV28 to TRBJ2-7; no firm D call. The germline CDR1 and CDR2 sequences are MDHEN and SYDVKM. There are 13 residues in the CDR3. With 3 bases removed from V and 3 bases from J, the gap between germline ends came to 9 bases. The CDR3 loop reads CASSFASVYEQYF. The CDR3 nucleotides are TGTGCCAGCAGTTTCGCCTCAGTCTACGAGCAGTACTTC.

This clone has at least ten counts. V gene TRBV7-9 combines with J gene TRBJ1-4; 7 bases align to TRBD1. Germline-derived CDR1 and CDR2 are SEHNR and FQNEAQ (reference sequence). V lost 5 bases to trimming and J lost 8 bases; unmatched junction nucleotides: 8. The CDR3 is 14 residues long. CDR3 sequence reads: CASSPGTAAEKLFF. The CDR3 DNA sequence: TGTGCCAGCAGCCCCGGGACAGCGGCGGAAAAACTGTTTTTT.

V usage is TRBV4-2 and J usage is TRBJ2-5; D possibly corresponds to TRBD1 (6 bases). The CDR3 has 14 residues. Trimming took off 3 bases at V and 0 bases at J, with 8 bases between the two ends. CDR1 and CDR2 from the germline V gene are LGHNA and YNFKEQ. CDR3 bases: TGTGCCAGCAGCCAGGGACAAAACCAAGAGACCCAGTACTTC. This sequence encodes CASSQGQNQETQYF.

This clone was found a few times. V usage is TRBV28 and J usage is TRBJ2-6; TRBD1 aligns across 11 bases. The CDR3 contains 17 residues. The germline CDR1 and CDR2 sequences are MDHEN and SYDVKM. Trimming at V came to 5 bases and at J to 1 base, leaving 4 bases not matched to a gene. The CDR3 DNA reads as TGTGCCAGCAGTCCGGGACAGGGGGTTTCTGGGGCCAACGTCCTGACTTTC. Amino acids: CASSPGQGVSGANVLTF. Variable domain in full (rest from reference TRBV28 and TRBJ2-6): DVKVTQSSRYLVKRTGEKVFLECVQDMDHENMFWYRQDPGLGLRLIYFSYDVKMKEKGDIPEGYSVSREKKERFSLILESASTNQTSMYLCASSPGQGVSGANVLTFGAGSRLTVL.

This clone was detected a few times. The chain couples TRBV4-2 to TRBJ1-2; weak D call: TRBD1 (5 bases). V dropped 1 base and J dropped 2 bases, with 8 bases sitting between them. CDR3 length: 14 residues. Germline CDR1 reads LGHNA; CDR2 reads YNFKEQ. For the CDR3, the DNA is TGTGCCAGCAGCCAAGGGGGACGGAACTATGGCTACACCTTC. Translating it yields CASSQGGRNYGYTF.

The chain links TRBV6-6 to TRBJ2-3, with D uncertain. The CDR3 has 16 amino acids. Between the trimmed V and J ends, which lost 6 bases and 1 base, there was a span of 17 bases. The germline V gene has CDR1 MNHNY and CDR2 SVGAGI (reference sequence). Here the CDR3 DNA reads TGTGCCAGCAGGTCTCGCAGTAGGCTCGGCACAGATACGCAGTATTTT. It encodes CASRSRSRLGTDTQYF.

The rearrangement links TRBV5-4 to TRBJ2-5, with D possibly being TRBD2 (6 bases). The CDR3 sequence is 17 residues long. Germline loops: CDR1 SGHNT, CDR2 YYREEE (reference sequence). The ends were cut back, 0 bases at V and 2 bases at J, with 17 bases in the middle. The DNA for the CDR3 is TGTGCCAGCAGCTTGGCTGATACGGGAGATTTACAAGAGACCCAGTACTTC. It is translated as CASSLADTGDLQETQYF.